The T cell receptor beta chain under discussion was sequenced for a study of blood T cell repertoires in COVID-19. In the authors' methods: The assay estimated nucleated cells by amplifying reference gene primers. Assay used: immunoSEQ multiplex PCR; TCRdb lists only in-frame clones, some missing. V and J calls and clone size are as listed in that table; D and trimming were resolved from the DNA. This repertoire shows 500,000 to 600,000 clones, approximately 88% found once; its top ten account for 7.8%. The V gene lost 5 bases and the J gene lost 5 bases, with 8 bases spanning the gap. Germline V gene data show CDR1 as SEHNR and CDR2 as FQNEAQ (reference sequence). The CDR3 length is 12 residues. Followed over time, Seattle patients had been enrolled while infection was active.

The receptor's source is a woman aged 50 to 60 with COVID-19, enrolled during active disease. The rearrangement joins TRBV7-9 to TRBJ2-3; no clear D. Sequences were obtained from peripheral blood. The CDR3 here is CASSLPLDTQYF. DNA of the CDR3: TGTGCCAGCAGCCTCCCACTAGATACGCAGTATTTT.